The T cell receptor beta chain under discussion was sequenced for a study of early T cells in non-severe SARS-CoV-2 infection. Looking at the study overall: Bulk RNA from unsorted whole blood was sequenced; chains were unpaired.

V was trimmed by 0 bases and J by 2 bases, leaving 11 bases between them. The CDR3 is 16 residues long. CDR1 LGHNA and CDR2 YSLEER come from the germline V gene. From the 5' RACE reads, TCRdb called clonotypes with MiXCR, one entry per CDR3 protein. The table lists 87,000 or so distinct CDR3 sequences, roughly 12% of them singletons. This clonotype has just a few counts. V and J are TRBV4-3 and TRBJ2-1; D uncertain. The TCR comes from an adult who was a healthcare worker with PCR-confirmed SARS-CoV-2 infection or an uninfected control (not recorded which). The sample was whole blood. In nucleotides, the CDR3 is TGCGCCAGCAGCCAAGATATAAGCTGGACCTACAATGAGCAGTTCTTC. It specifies CASSQDISWTYNEQFF.